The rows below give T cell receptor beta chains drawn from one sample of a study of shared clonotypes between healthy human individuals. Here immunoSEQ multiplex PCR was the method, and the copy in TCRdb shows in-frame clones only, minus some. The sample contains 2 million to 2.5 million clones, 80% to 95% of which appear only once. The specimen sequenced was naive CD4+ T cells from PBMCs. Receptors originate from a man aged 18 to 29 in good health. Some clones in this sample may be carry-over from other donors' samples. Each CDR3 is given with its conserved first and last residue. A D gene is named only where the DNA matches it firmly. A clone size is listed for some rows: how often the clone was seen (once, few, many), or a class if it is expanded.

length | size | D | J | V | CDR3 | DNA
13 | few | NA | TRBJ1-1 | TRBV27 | CASSLGLTTPAFF | TGTGCCAGCAGTTTAGGGCTCACGACGCCGGCTTTCTTT
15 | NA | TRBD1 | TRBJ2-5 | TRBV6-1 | CASSEAPGTGKTQYF | TGTGCCAGCAGTGAAGCCCCCGGGACAGGGAAGACCCAGTACTTC
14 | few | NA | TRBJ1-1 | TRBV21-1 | CASSKALGGTEAFF | TGTGCCAGCAGCAAAGCGCTGGGGGGCACTGAAGCTTTCTTT
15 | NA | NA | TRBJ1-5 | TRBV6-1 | CASVWSGVGNQPQHF | TGTGCCAGCGTATGGTCCGGGGTGGGCAATCAGCCCCAGCATTTT
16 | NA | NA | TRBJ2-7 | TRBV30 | CAWNRPGVSSSDEQYF | TGTGCCTGGAATCGGCCGGGGGTGAGTTCATCGGACGAGCAGTACTTC
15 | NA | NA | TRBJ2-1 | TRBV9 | CASSVVRGPYNEQFF | TGTGCCAGCAGCGTAGTAAGAGGCCCCTACAATGAGCAGTTCTTC
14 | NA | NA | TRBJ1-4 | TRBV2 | CASSPTGWDEKLFF | TGTGCCAGCAGCCCAACAGGGTGGGATGAAAAACTGTTTTTT
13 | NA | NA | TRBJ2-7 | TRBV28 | CASGLTASYEQYF | TGTGCCAGCGGATTGACAGCCTCCTACGAGCAGTACTTC
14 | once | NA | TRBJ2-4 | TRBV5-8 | CASSLGSLADLRYF | TGTGCCAGCAGCTTGGGGAGTTTAGCGGACCTACGGTACTTC
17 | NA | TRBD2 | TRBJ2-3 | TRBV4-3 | CASSLSWASGRGEGQYF | TGCGCCAGCAGCCTTAGCTGGGCTAGCGGGAGGGGAGAGGGGCAGTATTTT
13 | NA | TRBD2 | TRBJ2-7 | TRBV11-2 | CASSSLAEYEQYF | TGTGCCAGCAGCTCCCTAGCGGAGTACGAGCAGTACTTC
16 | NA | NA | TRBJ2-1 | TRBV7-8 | CASSPDRLRPYNEQFF | TGTGCCAGCAGCCCGGACCGGTTGCGCCCCTACAATGAGCAGTTCTTC
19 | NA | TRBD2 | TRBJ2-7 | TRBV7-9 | CASSLILVGAGAFSYEQYF | TGTGCCAGCAGCTTGATATTAGTCGGAGCGGGAGCGTTCTCCTACGAGCAGTACTTC
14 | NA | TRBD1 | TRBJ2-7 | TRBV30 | CAWRRDRRTYEQYF | TGTGCCTGGAGGAGGGACAGAAGAACCTACGAGCAGTACTTC
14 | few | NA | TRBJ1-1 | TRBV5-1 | CASSNRRSPTEAFF | TGCGCCAGCAGCAATCGACGGAGCCCCACTGAAGCTTTCTTT
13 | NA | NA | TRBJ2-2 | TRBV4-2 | CASSQDGTGELFF | TGTGCCAGCAGCCAAGATGGAACCGGGGAGCTGTTTTTT
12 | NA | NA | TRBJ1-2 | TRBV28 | CASGGVGYGYTF | TGTGCCAGCGGCGGGGTAGGCTATGGCTACACCTTC
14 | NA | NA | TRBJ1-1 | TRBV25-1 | CASSGAGADTEAFF | TGTGCCAGCAGTGGGGCAGGAGCAGACACTGAAGCTTTCTTT
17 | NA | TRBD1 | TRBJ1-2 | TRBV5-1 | CASSPGGTVQSSYGYTF | TGCGCCAGCAGTCCTGGGGGGACAGTCCAATCGTCCTATGGCTACACCTTC
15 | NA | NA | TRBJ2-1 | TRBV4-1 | CASSQDPGDYNEQFF | TGCGCCAGCAGCCAAGACCCAGGGGACTACAATGAGCAGTTCTTC
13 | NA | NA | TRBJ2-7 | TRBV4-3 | CASSQDKSYEQYF | TGCGCCAGCAGCCAAGACAAGTCCTACGAGCAGTACTTC
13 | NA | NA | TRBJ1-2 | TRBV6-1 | CASSEAGDYGYTF | TGTGCCAGCAGTGAAGCAGGAGATTATGGCTACACCTTC
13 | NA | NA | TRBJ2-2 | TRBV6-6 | CASSTLGSGELFF | TGTGCCAGCAGTACACTAGGAAGCGGGGAGCTGTTTTTT
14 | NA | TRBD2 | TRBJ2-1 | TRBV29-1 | CSVPLAGYGYEQFF | TGCAGCGTGCCCCTAGCGGGTTACGGCTATGAGCAGTTCTTC
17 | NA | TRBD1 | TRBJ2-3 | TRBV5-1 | CASSPSPATGLGDTQYF | TGCGCCAGCAGCCCTTCCCCCGCGACAGGGCTCGGGGATACGCAGTATTTT
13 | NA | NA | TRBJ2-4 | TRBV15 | CATSRAERSIQYF | TGTGCCACCAGCAGAGCAGAGCGAAGTATTCAGTACTTC
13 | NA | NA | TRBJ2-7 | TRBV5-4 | CASTTGQSYEQYF | TGTGCCAGCACCACCGGACAGTCCTACGAGCAGTACTTC
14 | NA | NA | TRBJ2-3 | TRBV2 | CASSYSGSTDTQYF | TGTGCCAGCAGTTACAGCGGGTCCACAGATACGCAGTATTTT
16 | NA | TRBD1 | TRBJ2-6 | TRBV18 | CASSPNQGAGANVLTF | TGTGCCAGCTCACCGAACCAGGGGGCTGGGGCCAACGTCCTGACTTTC
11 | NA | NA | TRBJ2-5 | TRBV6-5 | CASGIIAGEYF | TGTGCCAGCGGTATAATCGCAGGGGAGTACTTC
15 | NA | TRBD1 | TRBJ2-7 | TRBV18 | CASSPEQGASVEQYF | TGTGCCAGCTCACCAGAACAGGGGGCGTCGGTCGAGCAGTACTTC
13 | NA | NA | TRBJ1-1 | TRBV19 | CASSTRALAEAFF | TGTGCCAGTAGTACCCGGGCTTTGGCTGAAGCTTTCTTT
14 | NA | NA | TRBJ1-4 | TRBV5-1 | CASSEGAANEKLFF | TGCGCCAGCAGTGAAGGGGCCGCTAATGAAAAACTGTTTTTT